Below, one TCR beta chain is given with its context. There is no known antigen for this receptor. Base qualities are missing; no much larger clone stands one base away. Using the deep immunoSEQ assay, multiplex PCR amplified TCR CDR3 regions from genomic DNA. Genomic DNA extracted from each cell subset was distributed evenly over all wells of several immunoSEQ 96-well plates, and each plate served as one replicate. For sorted subsets, roughly 0.2 ug genomic DNA, equal to tens of thousands of T cell genomes, was loaded into each replicate PCR. The purified libraries were quantified using a Qubit 3.0 fluorometer, sized with a Bioanalyzer 2100, and then quantified again using the KAPA Library Quantification kit. Every immunoSEQ 96-well plate was sequenced on a dedicated single-read 150-cycle Illumina NextSeq 550 flow cell. The paper's processing steps were these. Because only junctional sequences without quality scores were contained in the immunoSEQ output, filtering matching that applied to full-length reads could not be performed. Sequences were annotated with PyIR, a Python wrapper for IgBLAST v1.9, using IMGT germline references to assign V/J genes and CDR3. Reads were removed for weak V/J assignments (E-value above 1e-6), missing CDR3, stop codons, out-of-frame junctions, or ambiguous translated residues. V3J clonotypes were defined as sequences sharing an identical inferred V gene, J gene, and CDR3 amino acid sequence. The percentage overlap between two repertoires was calculated by dividing the number of shared unique clonotypes by the size of the smaller repertoire. Three approaches were used to assess repertoire richness: RTK rarefaction, the Chao1 estimator, and Recon v2.1 estimates of unobserved clonotypes. For all TCRbeta clonotypes obtained by the gDNA method from several donors, generation probabilities were computed with OLGA. TCRdb mirrors the immuneACCESS table, restricted to in-frame sequences. Some clones are absent from its copies; in checked studies, under half trace to an unresolved V gene, and the reason for the others is unknown. That table is the source of V, J and clone size, and D and trimming were worked out from the DNA. Recorded for this sample are some 1,100,000 clones; about four fifths of them occurred a single time. The ten largest clones add up to more than 0.5% of the sample.

The data were obtained in a study of shared clonotypes between healthy human individuals (dated by TCRdb to 2018 to 2020). For the wider study: The cohort included a few men and a couple of women between 18 and 49 years of age. Per donor, three plates each were used for CD4 naive and CD4 memory, two for CD8 naive, and one for CD8 memory. Blood TCR repertoires of five healthy adults were deeply sequenced to estimate repertoire size and the extent of clonotype sharing between individuals. To increase sequencing depth and limit assay-specific biases, TCR repertoire library preparation and sequencing were carried out by different laboratories using diverse techniques. Per donor, leukapheresis produced somewhere between about 0.85 and 9.5 billion PBMCs.

The donors were healthy, HIV-negative adults who had no recently reported acute infections or vaccinations. Every donor was a Caucasian adult residing in Nashville, Tennessee, USA. CD4+ T cells were enriched by magnetic negative selection, after which naive cells were positively selected on CD45RA and the negative fraction was taken as the memory subset. Blood was collected by leukapheresis, and PBMCs were isolated by Ficoll-Histopaque density gradient centrifugation and then cryopreserved in liquid nitrogen vapor phase. Purity and quantity of every magnetically sorted T cell population were checked by analytical flow cytometry. Each sorted fraction had its genomic DNA isolated and then quantified by UV absorbance on a Nanodrop 2000c. The germline V gene (reference sequence) sets CDR1 to MNHEY and CDR2 to SMNVEV. The CDR3 measures 13 amino acids from cysteine to phenylalanine. The entry retains the CDR3 DNA only, 39 bases that are in frame from base 1. The germline ends are 13 bases apart after V is trimmed by 6 bases and J by 5 bases.

Overall study results and their limits: Sampling was restricted to blood, and TCR repertoires in tissue are likely to differ from TCR repertoires in blood. About 4.5% of naive CD4, 3% to 3.5% of naive CD8, 2.3% of memory CD4, and about 0.4% of memory CD8 clonotypes were shared across several donors. Pairwise subsampling led to the expectation that sequencing depth would affect the degree of clonotype sharing among donors. The genetic and exposure-history diversity represented was limited by the small number of donors. Larger estimated clonotype richness was generally found for naive subsets than for memory subsets. Rarefaction of sorted-subset datasets indicated incomplete sequencing despite the large sequencing depth. Compared with non-shared clonotypes, clonotypes shared by all four sorted-subset donors had higher generation probabilities.

The sample consisted of memory CD4+ T cells from PBMCs. What the cell subset or site label conveys for this sample: CD45RA-negative fraction. In this chain, TRBV27 is recombined with TRBJ1-1, with the D gene not clear enough to name. The clonotype originates from a man between 18 and 35 years old in good health. Some clones in this sample may be carry-over from other donors' samples. The nucleotides are TGTGCCAGCAGCTCTTACGTTAGGACTGAAGCTTTCTTT. Translation gives CASSSYVRTEAFF.